The 18 T cell receptor beta chains reported below all come from one sample, sequenced in a study of regulatory T cells in long-lasting Graves disease. Through Arm-PCR of CDR3 regions and iRepertoire HTBI primers, TCR beta libraries were built. TCRdb re-analysed the multiplex PCR reads in MiXCR, keeping a single row per CDR3 protein. This repertoire shows approximately 400,000 distinct CDR3 sequences, just under 15% found once; its top ten account for over 15%. Time point defined: newly diagnosed GD, antithyroid drugs for less than 3 months. Generation of the TCR library employed RNA extracted from PBMCs. The sample also formed part of further work on T cells in Graves' hyperthyroidism and ophthalmopathy.

The specimen was peripheral blood mononuclear cells (PBMCs), collected at new diagnosis, from a patient treated with antithyroid drugs. The receptors were sampled from a woman in her twenties or thirties with Graves disease.

This chain links TRBV20-1 with TRBJ2-6; D is possibly TRBD1 or TRBD2 (5 bases each). The CDR3 is 20 residues long. Germline V CDR1 and CDR2: DFQATT, SNEGSKA (reference sequence). Between the trimmed V and J ends, which lost 3 bases and 0 bases, there was a span of 24 bases. DNA of the CDR3: TGCAGTGCTAGGTCCTGGCCCGTGGGGACGTCCAGCTCTGGGGCCAACGTCCTGACTTTC. Encoded protein: CSARSWPVGTSSSGANVLTF.

The chain uses TRBV19 and TRBJ2-7, with 11 bases lining up with TRBD2. J lost 6 bases, V lost 6 bases, and 7 bases had no gene match. CDR3 length equals 14 residues. The V gene's germline CDR1 is LNHDA and CDR2 SQIVND (reference sequence). The DNA for the CDR3 is TGTGCCAGTAGCCCACTAGCGGGAGTGGGCGAGCAGTACTTC. Translating it yields CASSPLAGVGEQYF.

This clonotype was counted ten times or more. The chain uses TRBV6-1 and TRBJ2-7; D is unresolved. CDR3 size: 15 residues. The germline V gene has CDR1 MNHNS and CDR2 SASEGT. The V end was cut by 5 bases, the J end by 3 bases, with 17 bases between. The CDR3 coding sequence is TGTGCCAGCAGTACCGATCCGGGTGGCGTCTACGAGCAGTACTTC. Translation gives CASSTDPGGVYEQYF.

This clonotype has more than one count but fewer than ten. V is TRBV14 and J is TRBJ1-4; D may be TRBD1 (5 bases). The V gene's germline CDR1 is SGHDN and CDR2 FVKESK. The V and J ends lost 1 base and 7 bases respectively, with 16 bases between them. The CDR3 extends over 16 amino acids. CDR3 sequence: CASSQVSCQGGEKLFF. DNA for the CDR3: TGTGCCAGCAGCCAAGTATCGTGCCAGGGCGGTGAAAAACTGTTTTTT. Full variable domain (remainder filled in from reference TRBV14 and TRBJ1-4): EAGVTQFPSHSVIEKGQTVTLRCDPISGHDNLYWYRRVMGKEIKFLLHFVKESKQDESGMPNNRFLAERTGGTYSTLKVQPAELEDSGVYFCASSQVSCQGGEKLFFGSGTQLSVL.

At least ten counts were recorded for this clonotype. The chain employs TRBV20-1 and TRBJ2-5; no firm D call. CDR3 length: 13 residues. Trimming left V 5 bases short and J 3 bases short, with 13 bases between. CDR1 is DFQATT and CDR2 is SNEGSKA in the germline V gene (reference sequence). The CDR3, as DNA: TGCAGTGCTTCCCGGTCGAATAAAGAGACCCAGTACTTC. Translated, it gives CSASRSNKETQYF.

This clonotype has at least ten counts. V gene TRBV28 combines with J gene TRBJ2-7; 7 bases are shared with TRBD1. Germline V gene lookup returns CDR1 MDHEN and CDR2 SYDVKM. Trimming took 5 bases from V and 3 from J; bases not matched to a gene: 7. This CDR3 is 14 amino acids long. The CDR3 reads CASSLTGTVYEQYF. The CDR3 DNA sequence: TGTGCCAGCAGTCTAACCGGGACAGTCTACGAGCAGTACTTC.

The J gene is TRBJ2-1, the V gene TRBV5-1, with D maybe TRBD1 (6 bases). Germline-derived CDR1 and CDR2 are SGHRS and YFSETQ. CDR3 length: 15 amino acids. Trimming removed 3 bases at V and 3 bases at J, with 13 bases between. This CDR3 is CASSSDPDSYNEQFF. CDR3 nucleotides: TGCGCCAGCAGCTCCGACCCGGACAGCTACAATGAGCAGTTCTTC.

About this clonotype itself: A single base separates this from a much larger clone, so it may be a read error. V gene TRBV6-1 combines with J gene TRBJ2-5, with D perhaps TRBD2 (5 bases). The ends were cut back, 7 bases at V and 5 bases at J, with 17 bases in the middle. This CDR3 is 14 amino acids long. CDR1 and CDR2 from the germline V gene are MNHNS and SASEGT. The CDR3 coding sequence is TGTGCCAGCACCTCCCGCGAGGGATATGAGACCCAGTACTTC. The encoded protein is CASTSREGYETQYF.

This clonotype was picked up a small number of times. V and J are TRBV20-1 and TRBJ2-7; TRBD1 matches 8 bases. The CDR3 is 15 amino acids. Germline CDR1 is DFQATT and CDR2 is SNEGSKA (reference sequence). Trimming removed 0 bases from V and 9 bases from J; junction bases left unmatched: 13. As DNA, the CDR3 is TGCAGTGCTAGAGATCAAGGGACAGGACCCAAGGGGCAGTACTTC. Translation gives CSARDQGTGPKGQYF.

The chain couples TRBV7-9 to TRBJ2-3; D tentatively fits TRBD1 or TRBD2 (5 bases each). CDR1 is SEHNR and CDR2 is FQNEAQ in the germline V gene (reference sequence). V lost 5 bases and J lost 6, with 15 bases in between. This CDR3 region has 14 residues. The CDR3 nucleotides are TGTGCCAGCAGCCGAAGGACCGAGGGGGATACGCAGTATTTT. Translating gives CASSRRTEGDTQYF.

The sample holds a few counts of this clonotype. This chain links TRBV27 with TRBJ1-2, with 7 bases aligning to TRBD1. V gave up 6 bases and J gave up 4 bases; unmatched junction bases: 5. The CDR3 runs 13 residues. CDR1 is MNHEY and CDR2 is SMNVEV in the germline V gene (reference sequence). The CDR3 bases are TGTGCCAGCAGCCCGGAGGGGGCCTATGGCTACACCTTC. Translated: CASSPEGAYGYTF.

This clonotype was picked up a small number of times. V and J are TRBV4-1 and TRBJ2-7, with D unclear. Germline loops: CDR1 MGHRA, CDR2 YSYEKL. The CDR3 is 13 residues long. V was trimmed by 0 bases and J by 3 bases, leaving 6 bases between them. The CDR3 nucleotides read TGCGCCAGCAGCCAAGAACGGTTCTACGAGCAGTACTTC. This encodes CASSQERFYEQYF.

This clonotype was detected ten times or more. The rearrangement joins TRBV3-1 to TRBJ2-1; D is unclear. V was shortened by 2 bases and J by 6 bases, with 8 bases between the two germline ends. Per the germline V gene, CDR1 is LGHDT and CDR2 is YNNKEL (reference sequence). The CDR3 length is 13 residues. The CDR3: CASSQKAPNEQFF. DNA of the CDR3: TGTGCCAGCAGCCAAAAAGCTCCCAATGAGCAGTTCTTC.

The genes are TRBV20-1 and TRBJ1-2, with D uncertain. The CDR3 consists of 12 residues. Germline V gene data show CDR1 as DFQATT and CDR2 as SNEGSKA (reference sequence). V was shortened by 6 bases and J by 6 bases, with 14 bases between the two germline ends. CDR3 DNA: TGCAGTGCCCCGAGGTCAAGGGATGGCTACACCTTC. Its translation is CSAPRSRDGYTF.

This chain uses TRBV19 with TRBJ1-5; D may be TRBD1 (6 bases). From germline, CDR1 is LNHDA and CDR2 SQIVND (reference sequence). The CDR3 is made up of 15 amino acids. V shed 6 bases and J shed 5 bases, with 17 bases lying between them. The CDR3 DNA is TGTGCCAGTAGGGAGGGCAGGGGTTTTCATCAGCCCCAGCATTTT. Translation gives CASREGRGFHQPQHF.

This clonotype was recorded many times. This rearrangement joins TRBV27 to TRBJ2-7; D may match TRBD1 or TRBD2 (6 bases each). CDR1 is MNHEY, CDR2 SMNVEV, per germline (reference sequence). The CDR3 sequence is 14 residues long. Trimming removed 3 bases at V and 6 bases at J, with 15 bases between. CDR3 loop: CASSFWLGGGEQYF. The CDR3 region has the DNA TGTGCCAGCAGTTTCTGGCTAGGAGGGGGCGAGCAGTACTTC.

This clonotype was observed at least ten times. The chain couples TRBV6-1 to TRBJ2-2; D is perhaps TRBD2 (6 bases). Per the germline V gene, CDR1 is MNHNS and CDR2 is SASEGT. V was cut by 2 bases and J by 0 bases, with 10 bases left in between. The CDR3 is 16 residues long. CDR3 DNA sequence: TGTGCCAGCAGTGAACGTAGCGGAGCGAACACCGGGGAGCTGTTTTTT. Translated: CASSERSGANTGELFF.

Details on this clonotype: This may come from a read error, since a much larger clone is one base off. This chain's CDR3 is CASTLSPSSYNEQYF. DNA of the CDR3: TGTGCCAGCACTCTAAGCCCGAGCTCCTACAATGAGCAGTACTTC. The V and J genes are TRBV6-2 or TRBV6-3 and TRBJ2-7; D gene unclear. The length of the CDR3 is 15 residues. V was shortened by 7 bases and J by 7 bases, with 23 bases between the two germline ends. Germline V lookup: CDR1 MNHEY, CDR2 SVGEGT.